This TCR beta chain was profiled in a study of response to subunit inactivated influenza vaccine. The V end was cut by 3 bases, the J end by 7 bases, with 16 bases between. The CDR3 is 15 amino acids. TCRdb reprocessed the RT-PCR reads with MiXCR, giving one entry per CDR3 protein. The table has almost 600,000 distinct CDR3 sequences, about 15% seen once; the top ten hold around 10%. Broader study findings: With each seasonal influenza vaccination, the authors suggested, few new T cells are recruited.

A remark on this clonotype: Its specificity is unknown.

The rearrangement uses TRBV12-3 or TRBV12-4 and TRBJ1-5; D is unresolved. This sample comprised PBMCs from blood, obtained about 12 days after vaccination. The sequence derives from a man aged 45-65 years who received an inactivated influenza vaccine. The DNA for the CDR3 is TGTGCCAGCAGTTTGGGTTTAGCTTCGGGACAGCCCCAGCATTTT. As protein: CASSLGLASGQPQHF.